A single sample is the source of the 4 T cell receptor beta chains below, sequenced in a study of cytomegalovirus exposure and HLA in healthy donors. A multiplex PCR was run with 60 Vbeta primers and 13 Jbeta primers. The method was immunoSEQ multiplex PCR; TCRdb's version includes in-frame clones alone and lacks a portion of them. The profile covers 85,000 to 100,000 clones, with over 75% appearing a single time and roughly 6.6% taken by the ten largest. The source material was PBMCs. Receptors originate from a man aged 50 to 60 in good health and CMV-seropositive.

In the case of this clone: At one boundary the junction diverges from the germline segment, which might be a read error. The rearrangement links TRBV13 to TRBJ1-2, with 7 bases matching TRBD1. The germline gives CDR1 PRHDT, CDR2 FYEKMQ (reference sequence). The CDR3 is 14 amino acids. The DNA of the CDR3 is TGTGCCAGCAGACGGAGCGGAGGGGGCTATGGCTACCCCTTC. Encoded protein: CASRRSGGGYGYPF. Drawing the rest from reference TRBV13 and TRBJ1-2, the complete variable domain is AAGVIQSPRHLIKEKRETATLKCYPIPRHDTVYWYQQGPGQDPQFLISFYEKMQSDKGSIPDRFSAQQFSDYHSELNMSSLELGDSALYFCASRRSGGGYGYPFGSGTRLTVV.

Here the CDR3 reads CASSLSGPLLSEKLFF. CDR3 coding DNA: TGCGCCAGCAGCTTATCAGGCCCGCTACTCTCTGAAAAACTGTTTTTT. The rearrangement links TRBV5-1 to TRBJ1-4; D not certain. The CDR3 totals 16 residues. In germline, CDR1 is SGHRS, CDR2 YFSETQ. Trimming removed 2 bases at V and 7 bases at J, with 18 bases between.

The sample holds a few counts of this clone. One end of the junction fails to match germline, which may point to a read error. V is TRBV7-9 and J is TRBJ2-7; 7 bases agree with TRBD1. Germline CDR1 is SEHNR and CDR2 is FQNEAQ (reference sequence). CDR3 length equals 14 residues. CDR3 residues: CASGKTGTSGEPYF. The CDR3 DNA is TGTGCCAGCGGGAAGACAGGGACCTCTGGGGAGCCGTACTTC.

In this sample, this clone turned up a few times. The chain carries TRBV5-6 and TRBJ2-5; 8 bases agree with TRBD2. This CDR3 contains 14 residues. Germline values: CDR1 SGHDT, CDR2 YYEEEE. Losses at the gene ends were 3 bases for V and 1 base for J; bases not matched to a gene: 2. As DNA, the CDR3 is TGTGCCAGCAGCTCGACTAGCGTCCAAGAGACCCAGTACTTC. It codes for CASSSTSVQETQYF.